This T cell receptor beta chain came from a study of cytomegalovirus exposure and HLA in healthy donors. Study results and limitations: Presence/absence analyses took donor sequencing depth as roughly uniform.

As to this clone: What it binds is unknown.

With 60 Vbeta and 13 Jbeta primers, the PCR was carried out. Measured with immunoSEQ multiplex PCR; TCRdb has only the in-frame clones, and not every one. The table has under 200,000 clones, around nine tenths seen once; the top ten hold under 0.95%. This TCR was sampled from a woman in her twenties or thirties in good health and CMV-seronegative. Sequencing was carried out using PBMCs.

The CDR3 sequence is CASTPGQSYEQYF. The DNA for the CDR3 is TGTGCCAGCACCCCGGGACAAAGCTACGAGCAGTACTTC. This chain joins TRBV27 and TRBJ2-5; tentative D call: TRBD1 (6 bases). The J call may be incorrect, as the DNA end agrees better with TRBJ2-7. CDR1 MNHEY and CDR2 SMNVEV come from the germline V gene (reference sequence). The CDR3 totals 13 residues.